These 10 T cell receptor beta chains share one sample of origin, sequenced in a study of T cells after yellow fever vaccination. TCRdb recomputed calls from the 5' RACE reads with MiXCR, one row per CDR3 protein. The table records some 340,000 distinct CDR3 sequences, about 4% of them present only once. The sample was PBMCs, taken 5 days after the yellow fever booster vaccination. These receptors were collected from a man between 18 and 29 years old who received the YFV17D yellow fever vaccine.

This sequence joins TRBV12-3 or TRBV12-4 and TRBJ2-3; D is uncertain. The CDR3 consists of 13 residues. Trimming took off 3 bases at V and 8 bases at J, with 12 bases between the two ends. The CDR3 region has the DNA TGTGCCAGCAGTTTCTCCCGGACCGGTACGCAGTATTTT. This encodes CASSFSRTGTQYF.

This clonotype came up a few times. CDR3 protein: CASSPRPGGDSPLHF. Written as DNA, the CDR3 is TGTGCCAGCTCACCACGCCCAGGGGGTGATTCACCCCTCCACTTT. V gene TRBV18 combines with J gene TRBJ1-6; 7 bases map to TRBD1. Germline V CDR1 and CDR2: KGHSH, LQKENI. With V trimmed by 1 base and J by 8 bases, 5 bases remained unmatched. The CDR3 has 15 residues.

V and J are TRBV4-1 and TRBJ2-5; weak D call: TRBD1 (5 bases). Trimming pared 1 base from V and 5 bases from J, leaving 17 bases between. Germline loops: CDR1 MGHRA, CDR2 YSYEKL. This CDR3 is 16 amino acids long. CDR3: CASSQGLGHRTETQYF. In nucleotides, the CDR3 is TGCGCCAGCAGCCAAGGGCTAGGACATCGGACGGAGACCCAGTACTTC.

Many counts were recorded for this clonotype. The chain recombines TRBV7-9 with TRBJ1-2; 9 positions match TRBD1. The germline CDR1 and CDR2 sequences are SEHNR and FQNEAQ (reference sequence). V gave up 4 bases and J gave up 4 bases; unmatched junction bases: 4. The length of the CDR3 is 14 residues. CDR3 DNA sequence: TGTGCCAGCAGCTCCGACAGGGGGGTCTATGGCTACACCTTC. Translating gives CASSSDRGVYGYTF. The full variable domain, completed using reference TRBV7-9 and TRBJ1-2, is DTGVSQNPRHKITKRGQNVTFRCDPISEHNRLYWYRQTLGQGPEFLTYFQNEAQLEKSRLLSDRFSAERPKGSFSTLEIQRTEQGDSAMYLCASSSDRGVYGYTFGSGTRLTVV.

This clonotype was picked up many times. This rearrangement joins TRBV18 to TRBJ2-5; D may match TRBD1 or TRBD2 (5 bases each). The V and J ends lost 6 bases and 7 bases respectively, with 12 bases between them. CDR1 KGHSH and CDR2 LQKENI come from the germline V gene. This CDR3 contains 12 residues. The CDR3 DNA follows: TGTGCCAGCTCGGGGCCTCGGGGGACCCAGTACTTC. Translation gives CASSGPRGTQYF.

This clonotype turned up a few times. The chain joins TRBV27 to TRBJ1-2; possibly TRBD1 for D (5 bases). The V gene lost 6 bases and the J gene lost 2 bases, with 13 bases spanning the gap. The CDR3 sequence is 14 residues long. CDR1 and CDR2 from the germline V gene are MNHEY and SMNVEV (reference sequence). The CDR3 DNA reads TGTGCCAGCAGACCACCGGGACGCAACTATGGCTACACCTTC. Protein product: CASRPPGRNYGYTF.

The V call is TRBV29-1, the J call TRBJ1-4, with 11 bases lining up with TRBD1. V shed 4 bases, J shed 10 bases, and the junction held 5 bases outside the gene matches. Germline CDR1 SQVTM, CDR2 ANQGSEA. CDR3 length equals 13 residues. In nucleotides, the CDR3 is TGCAGCGTTGGGGACAGGGGGACTGGAAAACTGTTTTTT. Translating it yields CSVGDRGTGKLFF. The full variable domain, with the rest looked up from reference TRBV29-1 and TRBJ1-4, is SAVISQKPSRDICQRGTSLTIQCQVDSQVTMMFWYRQQPGQSLTLIATANQGSEATYESGFVIDKFPISRPNLTFSTLTVSNMSPEDSSIYLCSVGDRGTGKLFFGSGTQLSVL.

This clonotype has more than one count but fewer than ten. V usage is TRBV9 and J usage is TRBJ2-1; TRBD1 aligns across 8 bases. The CDR3 totals 18 residues. The germline CDR1 and CDR2 sequences are SGDLS and YYNGEE. With 0 bases clipped from V and 7 bases from J, the junction kept 15 bases outside the gene matches. The CDR3 protein is CASSVAPRAGGAGNEQFF. The CDR3 DNA is TGTGCCAGCAGCGTAGCCCCAAGAGCAGGGGGCGCAGGAAATGAGCAGTTCTTC.

In this sample, this clonotype turned up many times. The rearrangement links TRBV30 to TRBJ2-7, with TRBD1 identical over 10 bases. V was pared by 5 bases and J by 3 bases, with 7 bases of the junction left unmatched. The CDR3 loop spans 14 amino acids. Germline loops: CDR1 GTSNPN, CDR2 SVGIG (reference sequence). The CDR3 sequence: CAWDPGQGYYEQYF. The CDR3, as DNA: TGTGCCTGGGACCCGGGACAGGGGTACTACGAGCAGTACTTC. Supplemented by reference TRBV30 and TRBJ2-7, the full variable domain reads SQTIHQWPATLVQPVGSPLSLECTVEGTSNPNLYWYRQAAGRGLQLLFYSVGIGQISSEVPQNLSASRPQDRQFILSSKKLLLSDSGFYLCAWDPGQGYYEQYFGPGTRLTVT.

The gene calls are TRBV15 and TRBJ2-7, with 8 positions matching TRBD1. CDR1 and CDR2 (germline): LNHNV, YYDKDF (reference sequence). V lost 7 bases and J lost 3; bases outside the gene matches: 5. The CDR3 totals 13 residues. CDR3 region: CATTYDRGYEQYF. The CDR3 DNA is TGTGCCACCACCTACGACAGGGGCTACGAGCAGTACTTC. The variable domain in full, with the rest retrieved from reference TRBV15 and TRBJ2-7, is DAMVIQNPRYQVTQFGKPVTLSCSQTLNHNVMYWYQQKSSQAPKLLFHYYDKDFNNEADTPDNFQSRRPNTSFCFLDIRSPGLGDTAMYLCATTYDRGYEQYFGPGTRLTVT.